The clone carrying this TCR beta chain was observed a handful of times. Its antigen is still unknown. A read error may produce the germline difference seen at one junction end. Time point of the sample: persistent/refractory GD, antithyroid drugs over 5 years with positive TRAb. From RNA extracted from PBMCs, the TCR library was made. EDTA tubes received around 9.9 milliliters of collected peripheral blood. Germline-derived CDR1 and CDR2 are SGHTA and FQGNSA. This CDR3 has 14 residues. Libraries of TCR beta came from iRepertoire HTBI primers plus Arm-PCR of CDR3 regions. One entry per CDR3 protein, called by TCRdb with MiXCR from the multiplex PCR reads. The sample holds around 300,000 distinct CDR3 sequences, around 21% seen once. The sample belongs to a study of regulatory T cells in long-lasting Graves disease. The overall study: Over 5 years of antithyroid drugs with positive TSH receptor antibodies was taken to mean persistent Graves' disease.

Study results and caveats: Shared public clonotypes totalled 2,500 to 3,500 in persistent patients, compared with about 930 in new patients. Favored usage of TRBV28, TRBJ1-2 and TRBJ2-5 was recorded in persistent disease.

V gene TRBV7-2 combines with J gene TRBJ1-4; D gene uncertain. This specimen consisted of peripheral blood mononuclear cells (PBMCs), obtained when the disease was refractory, from a patient treated with antithyroid drugs. This TCR came from a female donor with Graves disease. CDR3 bases: TGCGCCAGCAGCCAAGTGTACGGAGGGGAAAAACTGTTTTTT. Translated: CASSQVYGGEKLFF.